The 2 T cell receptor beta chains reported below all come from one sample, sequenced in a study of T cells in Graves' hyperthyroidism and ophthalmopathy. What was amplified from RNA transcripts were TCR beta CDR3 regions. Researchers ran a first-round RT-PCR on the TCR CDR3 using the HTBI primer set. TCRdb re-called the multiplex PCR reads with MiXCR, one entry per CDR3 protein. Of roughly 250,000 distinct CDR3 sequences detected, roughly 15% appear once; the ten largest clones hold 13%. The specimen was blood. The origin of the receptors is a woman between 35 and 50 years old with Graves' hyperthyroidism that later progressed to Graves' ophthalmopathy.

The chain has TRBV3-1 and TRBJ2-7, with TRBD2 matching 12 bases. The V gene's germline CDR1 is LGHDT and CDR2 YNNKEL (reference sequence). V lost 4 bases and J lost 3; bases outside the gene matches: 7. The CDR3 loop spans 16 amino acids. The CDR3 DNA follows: TGTGCCAGCAGCCTCCATCGGACTAGCGGGAACTACGAGCAGTACTTC. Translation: CASSLHRTSGNYEQYF.

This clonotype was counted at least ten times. Here the CDR3 DNA reads TGTGCCAGCTCACCATCGGGGGATGGCTACACCTTC. It is translated as CASSPSGDGYTF. This chain connects TRBV18 to TRBJ1-2; D is perhaps TRBD1 (5 bases). Germline loops: CDR1 KGHSH, CDR2 LQKENI. V shed 2 bases and J shed 6 bases, with 7 bases lying between them. CDR3 length equals 12 residues.